The rows below give T cell receptor beta chains drawn from one sample of a study of blood T cell repertoires in COVID-19. TCRdb's table, derived via immunoSEQ multiplex PCR, lists solely in-frame clones and lacks some. The sample shows about 400,000 clones, roughly 90% of them seen only once. The sequenced sample consisted of peripheral blood. These receptors were collected from a man aged 35-49 years with acute or convalescent COVID-19. Both conserved end residues are part of each CDR3. Each record gives: clone size, V gene, D gene, J gene, CDR3 DNA, CDR3 protein. A D gene is named only where the DNA matches it firmly. Size values are once, few and many counts, or a class for expanded clones, and some rows have none.

>few|TRBV24-1|TRBD1|TRBJ1-1
TGTGCCACCAGTGGAGTACAGGGGGGGGAAGCTTTCTTT
CATSGVQGGEAFF
>.|TRBV5-1|.|TRBJ1-3
TGCGCCAGCAGCTTGGGGGGGCGACGCTCTGGAAACACCATATATTTT
CASSLGGRRSGNTIYF
>.|TRBV5-4|.|TRBJ1-2
TGTGCCAGCATCAACTGGGGGGGGTCCCCCTATGGCTACACCTTC
CASINWGGSPYGYTF
>.|TRBV6-5|TRBD1|TRBJ2-5
TGTGCCAGCAACCCGACAGGGGGTTCAGAGACCCAGTACTTC
CASNPTGGSETQYF
>.|TRBV3-1/TRBV3-2|.|TRBJ2-3
TGTGCCAGCAGCCATCCGCTCGGGGGCACAGATACGCAGTATTTT
CASSHPLGGTDTQYF
>.|TRBV7-2|.|TRBJ2-7
TGTGCCAGCAGCTTAGGGAGGGCCGTCTACGAGCAGTACTTC
CASSLGRAVYEQYF
>.|TRBV6-6|.|TRBJ1-5
TGTGCCAGCAGTGGGCGGGGGGACAATCAGCCCCAGCATTTT
CASSGRGDNQPQHF
>few|TRBV6-5|TRBD2|TRBJ2-7
TGTGCCAGCAGTTATGACGGGACTAGCGGGGGGAACGAGCAGTACTTC
CASSYDGTSGGNEQYF
>.|TRBV11-2|.|TRBJ1-1
TGTGCCAGCAGCTTAGCGGGTACGAACACTGAAGCTTTCTTT
CASSLAGTNTEAFF
>once|TRBV28|.|TRBJ1-6
TGTGCCAGCAGTCCACTCGCTGGGGAGCCTTTAAATTCACCCCTCCACTTT
CASSPLAGEPLNSPLHF
>.|TRBV6-1|TRBD1|TRBJ2-2
TGTGCCAGCAGTGAAGCGCGGCAGGGGGTTGACACCGGGGAGCTGTTTTTT
CASSEARQGVDTGELFF
>.|TRBV4-1|.|TRBJ2-7
TGCGCCAGCAGCCAAGTTTTGTCTAACAGGGCTTACGAGCAGTACTTC
CASSQVLSNRAYEQYF
>once|TRBV6-5|.|TRBJ1-1
TGTGCCAGCAGTTACGGTAGGGGCACTGAAGCTTTCTTT
CASSYGRGTEAFF
>.|TRBV7-9|.|TRBJ1-4
TGTGCCAGCAGCTTTATGAATGAAAAACTGTTTTTT
CASSFMNEKLFF
>.|TRBV19|.|TRBJ1-5
TGTGCCAGTAGGTCCGAAGGAGGGTCGGGCAATCAGCCCCAGCATTTT
CASRSEGGSGNQPQHF
>.|TRBV7-4|.|TRBJ2-7
TGTGCCAGCAGCTCCCGCACTCGGCGGAGCTCCTACGAGCAGTACTTC
CASSSRTRRSSYEQYF
>.|TRBV2|TRBD2|TRBJ2-7
TGTGCCAGCCGAAGCGGGAGCTCCTACGAGCAGTACTTC
CASRSGSSYEQYF
>.|TRBV14|.|TRBJ1-6
TGTGCCAGCAGCCGTTCCGGGGGGTTCAATTCACCCCTCCACTTT
CASSRSGGFNSPLHF
>.|TRBV6-5|TRBD1|TRBJ2-7
TGTGCCGGCCGGACAGGGACCTCTTGGGAGCAGTACTTC
CAGRTGTSWEQYF
>.|TRBV28|TRBD1|TRBJ1-2
TGTGCCAGCAGTTTGCCCGGACAGGGTGAGGGCTACACCTTC
CASSLPGQGEGYTF
>.|TRBV9|TRBD1|TRBJ1-6
TGTGCCAGCAGCCCTACGACAGGGTTTGTTTCCCTCCACTTT
CASSPTTGFVSLHF
>.|TRBV30|TRBD1|TRBJ2-1
TGTGCCTGGGGGACAGGGAATTTCTACAATGAGCAGTTCTTC
CAWGTGNFYNEQFF
>.|TRBV4-3|.|TRBJ1-1
TGCGCCAGCAGCCTTGAGGCCCAGGGAGGGAACACTGAAGCTTTCTTT
CASSLEAQGGNTEAFF
>.|TRBV27|.|TRBJ2-1
TGTGCCAGCAGAGAACGACTCCGAGAGAAGCTCAATGAGCAGTTCTTC
CASRERLREKLNEQFF
>.|TRBV4-1|.|TRBJ2-7
TGCGCCAGCAGCCGGGACAGCGAATCTTCGGGGGCCTACGAGCAGTACTTC
CASSRDSESSGAYEQYF
>.|TRBV5-1|.|TRBJ1-1
TGCGCCAGCAGCTTGGGGCACATGAACACTGAAGCTTTCTTT
CASSLGHMNTEAFF
>.|TRBV5-4|TRBD1|TRBJ1-2
TGTGCCAGCAGCTTCGGACAGGGGGCGCGTGGCTACACCTTC
CASSFGQGARGYTF
>.|TRBV13|.|TRBJ1-4
TGTGCCAGCAGCCCCCTTTCAGAGGTAGCTAATGAAAAACTGTTTTTT
CASSPLSEVANEKLFF
>.|TRBV18|.|TRBJ1-4
TGTGCCAGCTCACCATATCGGCAGACAAATGAAAAACTGTTTTTT
CASSPYRQTNEKLFF
>.|TRBV19|.|TRBJ2-7
TGTGCCAGTAGTATAGCATCCGGAACAGGCGAGCAGTACTTC
CASSIASGTGEQYF
>once|TRBV7-9|.|TRBJ1-1
TGTGCCAGCGCTAAGCTAGGGGGTGCGGACACTGAAGCTTTCTTT
CASAKLGGADTEAFF
>.|TRBV4-1|.|TRBJ2-2
TGCGCCGGCGGTTCCCCCGTGGGCGGGGAGCTGTTTTTT
CAGGSPVGGELFF
>once|TRBV4-2|TRBD2|TRBJ2-7
TGTGCCAGCAGCCAAACTAGCACTAGCGGCTACGAGCAGTACTTC
CASSQTSTSGYEQYF
>once|TRBV28|.|TRBJ2-3
TGTGCCAGCAGTGCCGGAGGGGAAGATACGCAGTATTTT
CASSAGGEDTQYF
>few|TRBV7-8|TRBD1|TRBJ1-4
TGTGCCAGCAGCCCAACGGGGACAGGGATAGGGGGAGATGAAAAACTGTTTTTT
CASSPTGTGIGGDEKLFF
>.|TRBV5-1|.|TRBJ2-3
TGCGCCAGCAGCTTGGTGCAGGGGTCAGATACGCAGTATTTT
CASSLVQGSDTQYF
>.|TRBV18|.|TRBJ1-1
TGTGCCAGCTCACCGGCCGGAGTCTCCACTGAAGCTTTCTTT
CASSPAGVSTEAFF
>.|TRBV5-6|.|TRBJ2-2
TGTGCCAGCAGCTTGGAATTCCTTCTCACCGGGGAGCTGTTTTTT
CASSLEFLLTGELFF
>.|TRBV6-1|TRBD1|TRBJ1-2
TGTGCCAGCAGTGAAAAGGTGGGACAGGGGGCCCCAGCTAACTATGGCTACACCTTC
CASSEKVGQGAPANYGYTF
>.|TRBV12-3/TRBV12-4|.|TRBJ1-4
TGTGCCACCGGGGAGGTGGGTGAAAAACTGTTTTTT
CATGEVGEKLFF
>.|TRBV28|TRBD1|TRBJ1-5
TGTGCCAGCAGCCCCGGGACAGGATTAAATGGGGTGCCCCAGCATTTT
CASSPGTGLNGVPQHF
>.|TRBV28|.|TRBJ1-5
TGTGCCAGCAGTTTATCACTCCTGAAGCGGGGGGCAGATAATCAGCCCCAGCATTTT
CASSLSLLKRGADNQPQHF
>.|TRBV6-5|.|TRBJ2-1
TGTGCCAGCAGGAGACGGGATACCTACAATGAGCAGTTCTTC
CASRRRDTYNEQFF
>.|TRBV28|.|TRBJ1-4
TGTGCCAGCAGGCAGGGCGTAGCTAATGAAAAACTGTTTTTT
CASRQGVANEKLFF
>few|TRBV7-9|TRBD2|TRBJ2-7
TGTGCCAGCAGCCCCGGCGAAAAGACTAGCGGGAATTACGAGCAGTACTTC
CASSPGEKTSGNYEQYF
>.|TRBV9|.|TRBJ2-1
TGTGCCAGCAGCGTCTCAGGGTACCATGAGCAGTTCTTC
CASSVSGYHEQFF
>.|TRBV29-1|TRBD1|TRBJ2-1
TGCAGCGGACAGGGTGGGTATGAGCAGTTCTTC
CSGQGGYEQFF
>.|TRBV7-8|.|TRBJ1-3
TGTGCCAGCAGCGGAGAGGTTAGGAACACCATATATTTT
CASSGEVRNTIYF
>once|TRBV19|TRBD1|TRBJ1-5
TGTGCCAGTACGCTCGGGACAGGGGATCAGCCCCAGCATTTT
CASTLGTGDQPQHF
>.|TRBV21-1|.|TRBJ2-7
TGTGCCAGCAGCCTCTGGATTGCGGGGGCCTCCTCCTACGAGCAGTACTTC
CASSLWIAGASSYEQYF
>.|TRBV19|.|TRBJ1-2
TGTGCCAGTAGTGTGAACAGGGAAGTGGAGGGCTACACCTTC
CASSVNREVEGYTF